This T cell receptor (beta chain) was sequenced in a study of T cells after yellow fever vaccination. Study observations and caveats: Subsequent booster samples again held most clones from primary vaccination (around 96% CD4, nearly 90% CD8). One caveat is that FACS-sorted repertoires could contain abundant clonotypes contaminating from the bulk population.

This clonotype was detected only a few times. Its antigen is unknown. This CDR3 has 15 amino acids. Germline CDR1 and CDR2: LGHNA and YSLEER. The V and J ends lost 2 bases and 8 bases, in that order; junction bases with no gene match: 8. In making TCR cDNA, 5'RACE template switching added a universal primer site and UMIs to it. TCRdb called the 5' RACE reads again in MiXCR, with one record for every CDR3 protein. The table includes about 260,000 distinct CDR3 sequences, around 5.2% detected once. The rearrangement joins TRBV4-3 to TRBJ1-2, with TRBD1 matching 10 bases. The origin of this receptor is a man between 18 and 29 years old who received the YFV17D yellow fever vaccine. Sequences were derived from CD4+ T cells sorted from PBMCs, sampled on the day of the yellow fever booster vaccination. DNA of the CDR3: TGCGCCAGCAGCCAACCCCGGGACAGGGGATTCGGCTACACCTTC. It yields the protein CASSQPRDRGFGYTF.